The rows below give T cell receptor beta chains drawn from one sample of a study of CD8 T cells in Susac syndrome. TCRdb independently ran MiXCR on the immunoSEQ multiplex PCR reads; one entry per CDR3 protein. The sample holds 250,000 or so distinct CDR3 sequences; just under 95% are singletons and the top ten take 0.06% to 0.08%. The sequencing sample was made of CD4+ T cells from PBMCs. Receptors were obtained from a human donor with multiple sclerosis. The CDR3 runs from the conserved cysteine through the conserved F or W. The D gene is left open where the match is weak. For some rows the clone size is stated as once, few or many, or as a class when expanded; others skip it.

clone size	D gene	CDR3 length	V gene	J gene	CDR3 DNA	CDR3 protein
once	NA	14	TRBV12-3/TRBV12-4	TRBJ1-3	TGTGCCAGCAGTGTCCGGGAGTTCGGAAACACCATATATTTT	CASSVREFGNTIYF
NA	NA	13	TRBV29-1	TRBJ1-4	TGCAGCGGCCTTGCTGGAACGGGCGAAAAACTGTTTTTT	CSGLAGTGEKLFF
NA	TRBD2	14	TRBV9	TRBJ2-1	TGTGCCAGCAGCTTACTAGCGCAAGGAAATGAGCAGTTCTTC	CASSLLAQGNEQFF
NA	TRBD1	15	TRBV4-1	TRBJ1-2	TGCGCCAGCAGCCAAGATCAAGGGGGCAACTATGGCTACACCTTC	CASSQDQGGNYGYTF
NA	TRBD1	15	TRBV2	TRBJ1-5	TGTGCCAGCAGTGACACAGGGGACAGCAATCAGCCCCAGCATTTT	CASSDTGDSNQPQHF
NA	TRBD2	17	TRBV7-3	TRBJ2-5	TGTGCCAGCAGCCCTACTAGGGCGGGGGGGCGCGGAGAGACCCAGTACTTC	CASSPTRAGGRGETQYF
NA	TRBD1	14	TRBV7-9	TRBJ1-1	TGTGCCAGCAGCTCGAAGACAGGGCCCACTGAAGCTTTCTTT	CASSSKTGPTEAFF
NA	NA	14	TRBV9	TRBJ2-1	TGTGCCAGCAGCGAGCCGGGACGCCACAATGAGCAGTTCTTC	CASSEPGRHNEQFF
NA	TRBD1	14	TRBV29-1	TRBJ2-3	TGCAGCGTTGAAGAGGGACAGGGGGCGGATACGCAGTATTTT	CSVEEGQGADTQYF
NA	TRBD1	14	TRBV29-1	TRBJ2-1	TGCAGCGGAGACGCAGGACAGGGCTTCCATGAGCAGTTCTTC	CSGDAGQGFHEQFF
NA	TRBD2	17	TRBV4-1	TRBJ2-2	TGCGCCAGCAGCCAGCGGGCGGGGGGGCAGGTCACCGGGGAGCTGTTTTTT	CASSQRAGGQVTGELFF
NA	NA	15	TRBV25-1	TRBJ2-2	TGTGCCAGCAGTCCAAGACAGGGGAGGGCCGGGGAGCTGTTTTTT	CASSPRQGRAGELFF
NA	NA	14	TRBV6-6	TRBJ2-2	TGTGCTACCTCCCTCGGGGGGAACACCGGGGAGCTGTTTTTT	CATSLGGNTGELFF
NA	TRBD1	14	TRBV20-1	TRBJ1-1	TGCAGTGCTAGAGCACTCAGGGGGCGTACTGAAGCTTTCTTT	CSARALRGRTEAFF
few	NA	12	TRBV6-1	TRBJ1-2	TGTGCCAGCAGGCTGCCTAATAAGGGCTACACCTTC	CASRLPNKGYTF
NA	TRBD1	15	TRBV10-3	TRBJ2-5	TGTGCCATCAGTCCCTCCGGGACAGCTCAAGAGACCCAGTACTTC	CAISPSGTAQETQYF
NA	TRBD2	16	TRBV11-3	TRBJ2-6	TGTGCCAGCAGCCCTGTAGCGGGGGATAGGGCCAACGTCCTGACTTTC	CASSPVAGDRANVLTF
NA	TRBD1	15	TRBV7-9	TRBJ2-5	TGTGCCAGCAGCTTCGGGACAGGGGCTTTAGAGACCCAGTACTTC	CASSFGTGALETQYF
NA	NA	15	TRBV12-3/TRBV12-4	TRBJ2-1	TGTGCCAGCAGTTCTAGCGTAAGGGCGTACAATGAGCAGTTCTTC	CASSSSVRAYNEQFF
NA	TRBD1	18	TRBV19	TRBJ2-5	TGTGCCAGTAGTATTCTTACCTCCGGGACAGGGATCCGAGAGACCCAGTACTTC	CASSILTSGTGIRETQYF
NA	NA	12	TRBV3-1	TRBJ1-1	TGTGCCAGCAGCCAAGCCTCGGGGGAAGCTTTCTTT	CASSQASGEAFF
NA	NA	11	TRBV29-1	TRBJ2-7	TGCAGCGTTCTTAGTGCCTACGAGCAGTACTTC	CSVLSAYEQYF
once	TRBD2	15	TRBV3-1	TRBJ2-5	TGTGCCAGCAGCCAAGACGGGAGGGCCGCGGGGACCCAGTACTTC	CASSQDGRAAGTQYF
NA	NA	13	TRBV9	TRBJ1-2	TGTGCCAGCAGCCCGGGTCAGGGAGGCGGCTACACCTTC	CASSPGQGGGYTF
NA	TRBD2	16	TRBV6-5	TRBJ2-2	TGTGCCAGCAGTACTAGCGTAAACGCGAACACCGGGGAGCTGTTTTTT	CASSTSVNANTGELFF
NA	NA	15	TRBV2	TRBJ1-2	TGTGCCAGCAGTGAAGCGCGGGGGCCGGGCTATGGCTACACCTTC	CASSEARGPGYGYTF
NA	TRBD2	14	TRBV12-3/TRBV12-4	TRBJ2-4	TGTGCCAGCAGAACTAGCGGCGGCAAAAACATTCAGTACTTC	CASRTSGGKNIQYF
NA	TRBD1	13	TRBV25-1	TRBJ1-6	TGTGCCAGCAGCCCGGAGGGGGCGGGCCTCCTCCACTTT	CASSPEGAGLLHF
NA	TRBD1	14	TRBV7-2	TRBJ1-1	TGTGCCAGCAGAAACAGGGGCGCTAACACTGAAGCTTTCTTT	CASRNRGANTEAFF
NA	TRBD1	15	TRBV10-1	TRBJ1-1	TGCGCCAGCAGCAGGACAGGAACCCCGAACACTGAAGCTTTCTTT	CASSRTGTPNTEAFF
NA	NA	14	TRBV7-3	TRBJ2-3	TGTGCCAGCAGCGGGAGTAGCGACACGGATACGCAGTATTTT	CASSGSSDTDTQYF
NA	NA	13	TRBV20-1	TRBJ1-5	TGCAGTGCTAGAGAAGGGGTCAATCAGCCCCAGCATTTT	CSAREGVNQPQHF
NA	NA	16	TRBV5-6	TRBJ1-3	TGTGCCAGCAGCTTGGGTTGGGGGAACTCTGGAAACACCATATATTTT	CASSLGWGNSGNTIYF
NA	NA	15	TRBV12-3/TRBV12-4	TRBJ2-2	TGTGCCAGCAGTTGGCAGGGGACGAACACCGGGGAGCTGTTTTTT	CASSWQGTNTGELFF
once	NA	14	TRBV9	TRBJ1-6	TGTGCCAGCACCCCCGGGCCACGAAATTCACCCCTCCACTTT	CASTPGPRNSPLHF
NA	NA	15	TRBV3-1	TRBJ1-1	TGTGCCAGCAGCCAAGATCTTACCCGTCCCTTTGCGGCTTTCTTT	CASSQDLTRPFAAFF
NA	TRBD2	15	TRBV5-1	TRBJ2-5	TGCGCCAGCAGCGTGAGCGGGGGGGCCCCAGAGACCCAGTACTTC	CASSVSGGAPETQYF
NA	NA	12	TRBV29-1	TRBJ1-1	TGCAGCGTTGAAGAGAGAGGGGCGGGAGCTTTCTTT	CSVEERGAGAFF
NA	NA	15	TRBV9	TRBJ2-2	TGTGCCAGCAGCCCACAGAACACGAACACCGGGGAGCTGTTTTTT	CASSPQNTNTGELFF
NA	NA	11	TRBV29-1	TRBJ1-1	TGCAGCGCCGGTGAGGAGACTGAAGCTTTCTTT	CSAGEETEAFF
NA	NA	14	TRBV5-4	TRBJ1-1	TGTGCCAGCAGCTTGGTTAGGGGTGAGGCTGAAGCTTTCTTT	CASSLVRGEAEAFF
NA	NA	13	TRBV28	TRBJ2-4	TGTGCCAGCATTAACAGGGCACAAAACATTCAGTACTTC	CASINRAQNIQYF
NA	TRBD1	18	TRBV20-1	TRBJ1-5	TGCAGTGCTAGATCTCCGGGACAGGGGGCACATAGCAATCAGCCCCAGCATTTT	CSARSPGQGAHSNQPQHF
once	TRBD1	16	TRBV11-2	TRBJ1-1	TGTGCCAGCAGCTTAGGGGTAGGGACAGGAGGTACTGAAGCTTTCTTT	CASSLGVGTGGTEAFF
NA	NA	14	TRBV5-6	TRBJ1-2	TGTGCCAGCAGCAGGCCCAGCGTGCCCTATGGCTACACCTTC	CASSRPSVPYGYTF
NA	NA	14	TRBV12-3/TRBV12-4	TRBJ1-1	TGTGCCAGCAGTTTCTTCCTACTGAACACTGAAGCTTTCTTT	CASSFFLLNTEAFF
NA	NA	13	TRBV29-1	TRBJ1-5	TGCAGCGTTGGTGGGGGGCAGTGGGGGCCCCAGCATTTT	CSVGGGQWGPQHF
once	NA	14	TRBV7-7	TRBJ2-2	TGTGCTAGCAGCCCAAACCGTTTGGCGGGGGAGCTGTTTTTT	CASSPNRLAGELFF
NA	NA	13	TRBV28	TRBJ1-2	TGTGCCAGCAGTTTAGACCATCCAGATGGCTACACCTTC	CASSLDHPDGYTF
NA	TRBD1	15	TRBV7-9	TRBJ1-4	TGTGCCAGCAGGCCGAGACAGGGTAGTGATGAAAAACTGTTTTTT	CASRPRQGSDEKLFF
NA	NA	13	TRBV7-2	TRBJ1-2	TGTGCCAGCAGCTCCCCGGCCATGGGGGGCTACACCTTC	CASSSPAMGGYTF
NA	TRBD1	12	TRBV18	TRBJ1-1	TGTGCCAGCTCACCACGGGGACAGGAAGCTTTCTTT	CASSPRGQEAFF
once	NA	15	TRBV3-1	TRBJ1-1	TGTGCCAGCAGCCATTCTGGGGGGGGGCTCACTGAAGCTTTCTTT	CASSHSGGGLTEAFF